The rows below give T cell receptor beta chains drawn from one sample of a study of cytomegalovirus exposure and HLA in healthy donors. The repertoire was sequenced with immunoSEQ multiplex PCR; TCRdb's copy has only in-frame clones and lacks some. This repertoire shows 140,000 to 150,000 clones, roughly 80% found once; its top ten account for 2.5% to 3.5%. The sample consisted of PBMCs. These receptors all come from a woman in her twenties or thirties in good health and CMV-seronegative. CDR3s include the opening cysteine and the closing phenylalanine or tryptophan. A D gene is named only where the DNA matches it firmly.

TRBJ2-7 | TRBV7-2 | - | TGTGCCAGCAGCCCCGGTAGTGGGTCTGCAGCGCTGTACTTC | CASSPGSGSAALYF
TRBJ2-6 | TRBV19 | - | TGTGCCAGTAGTATAGTCGCAGGGTCCGGGGCCAACGTCCTGACTTTC | CASSIVAGSGANVLTF
TRBJ2-7 | TRBV30 | - | TGTGCCTGGAGGGAGGCCCTAACCTACGAGCAGTACTTC | CAWREALTYEQYF
TRBJ2-1 | TRBV12-5 | - | TGTGCTAGTGGTTTGGTACTTGGAGGACCCCCGGGGTACAATGAGCAGTTCTTC | CASGLVLGGPPGYNEQFF
TRBJ1-4 | TRBV2 | - | TGTGCCAGCAGCTTACAGGGAACTAATGAAAAACTGTTTTTT | CASSLQGTNEKLFF
TRBJ2-2 | TRBV10-3 | TRBD1 | TGTGCCATCAGGGGACAGGGGAACACCGGGGAGCTGTTTTTT | CAIRGQGNTGELFF
TRBJ2-3 | TRBV5-1 | TRBD2 | TGCGCCAGCAGCTTGGCTTGGGGGGGAAGCACAGATACGCAGTATTTT | CASSLAWGGSTDTQYF
TRBJ1-2 | TRBV27 | TRBD1 | TGTGCCAGCAGCTGGACAGGGAGTAACTATGGCTACACCTTC | CASSWTGSNYGYTF
TRBJ2-1 | TRBV7-9 | TRBD2 | TGTGCCAGCAGCTCGACTAGCTCCAGAGTGCATGAGCAGTTCTTC | CASSSTSSRVHEQFF
TRBJ2-7 | TRBV4-2 | - | TGTGCCAGCAGCCAAGCTTTGGCGGTCTACGAGCAGTACTTC | CASSQALAVYEQYF
TRBJ1-5 | TRBV11-2 | TRBD1 | TGTGCCAGCAGAAGGACAGGGGAGGATCAGCCCCAGCATTTT | CASRRTGEDQPQHF
TRBJ2-1 | TRBV29-1 | TRBD2 | TGCAGCGTTTCCGGGACTAGCGGGAGTGACAATGAGCAGTTCTTC | CSVSGTSGSDNEQFF
TRBJ1-2 | TRBV19 | - | TGTGCCAGTAGTATCTTGGCAGGCGGCTACACCTTC | CASSILAGGYTF